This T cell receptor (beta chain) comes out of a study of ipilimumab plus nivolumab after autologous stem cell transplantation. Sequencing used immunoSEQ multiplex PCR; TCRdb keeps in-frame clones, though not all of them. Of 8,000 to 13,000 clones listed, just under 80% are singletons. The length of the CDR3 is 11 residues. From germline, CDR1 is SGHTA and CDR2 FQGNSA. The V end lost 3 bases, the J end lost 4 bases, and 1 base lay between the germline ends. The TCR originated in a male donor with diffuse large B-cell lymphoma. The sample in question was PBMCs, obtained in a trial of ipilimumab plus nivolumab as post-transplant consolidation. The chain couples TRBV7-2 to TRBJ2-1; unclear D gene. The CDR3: CASSFYNEQFF. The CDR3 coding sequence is TGTGCCAGCAGCTTTTACAATGAGCAGTTCTTC.